These 2 T cell receptor beta chains originate from one sample sequenced in a study of neurological immune-mediated disorders. Via MiXCR, TCRdb re-called the 5' RACE reads, giving one row per CDR3 protein. The table lists roughly 100,000 distinct CDR3 sequences, around 3.5% of them singletons, with about 3% in the top ten. Sequencing was done on a sample of PBMCs. The receptor source for this set is a woman between 45 and 65 years old with multiple sclerosis.

This clonotype showed up just a few times. This sequence joins TRBV20-1 and TRBJ2-5; no reliable D call. Germline loops: CDR1 DFQATT, CDR2 SNEGSKA (reference sequence). The CDR3 length is 15 residues. V dropped 0 bases and J dropped 1 base, with 12 bases sitting between them. The CDR3 loop reads CSARDSTVRQETQYF. The CDR3 nucleotides are TGCAGTGCTAGAGATTCAACAGTCCGCCAAGAGACCCAGTACTTC.

This clonotype came up many times. V is TRBV5-4 and J is TRBJ2-6; D is unclear. The CDR3 is 16 amino acids. V was clipped by 4 bases and J by 4 bases, with 15 bases between them. The V gene's germline CDR1 is SGHNT and CDR2 YYREEE (reference sequence). The CDR3 here is CASSTDPDIGANVLTF. The DNA of the CDR3 is TGTGCCAGCAGCACAGACCCGGATATAGGGGCCAACGTCCTGACTTTC. The full variable domain, in which reference TRBV5-4 and TRBJ2-6 provide the parts outside the CDR3, is ETGVTQSPTHLIKTRGQQVTLRCSSQSGHNTVSWYQQALGQGPQFIFQYYREEENGRGNFPPRFSGLQFPNYSSELNVNALELDDSALYLCASSTDPDIGANVLTFGAGSRLTVL.